This T cell receptor beta chain was profiled in a study of response to subunit inactivated influenza vaccine. Notes on the study in general: Few additional T cells are recruited per seasonal influenza vaccination, authors suggested.

TCRdb fed the RT-PCR reads into MiXCR, producing one record per CDR3 protein. Of 450,000 to 550,000 distinct CDR3 sequences listed, over 25% were seen once; the top ten hold 1.9%. The J segment lost 4 bases and the V segment lost 1 base, leaving 3 bases of the junction unmatched. This CDR3 comprises 16 residues. CDR1 is MNHEY, CDR2 SVGAGI, per germline. This clonotype has more than one count but fewer than ten. Its antigen is not identified. The TCR comes from a man aged 45-60 years who received an inactivated influenza vaccine. Sample: CD4+ T cells sorted from PBMCs, taken 4 to 6 days after vaccination. The V gene is TRBV6-5, the J gene TRBJ2-1; 11 nucleotides align to TRBD1. The CDR3 spells CASSYLGTGGYNEQFF. The DNA for the CDR3 is TGTGCCAGCAGTTACTTGGGGACAGGGGGATACAATGAGCAGTTCTTC.